This is a list of T cell receptor beta chains from one sample in a study of chemoradiotherapy in HPV16-positive cancers. Profiled with immunoSEQ multiplex PCR; TCRdb holds only in-frame clones, not every one. The sample holds roughly 25,000 clones, 94% seen once. This sample was obtained from a patient who underwent chemoradiotherapy. These receptors were taken from a human donor with HPV-associated anogenital cancer. CDR3s include the opening cysteine and the closing phenylalanine or tryptophan. A D gene is named only where the DNA matches it firmly. Clone sizes are given selectively: once, few, many, or a class where the clone is expanded.

clone_size,v_call,j_call,d_call,cdr3_nt,cdr3_aa
NA,TRBV6-5,TRBJ2-7,NA,TGTGCCAGCAGTTACTATTATTCGTCCGTCTACGAGCAGTACTTC,CASSYYYSSVYEQYF
NA,TRBV27,TRBJ2-2,NA,TGTGCCAGCAGTTTTGTGGGGACCGGGGAGCTGTTTTTT,CASSFVGTGELFF
few,TRBV2,TRBJ1-5,TRBD1,TGTGCCAGTAGGAAGATCCGGGACAGGGAGGTCAATCAGCCCCAGCATTTT,CASRKIRDREVNQPQHF
NA,TRBV18,TRBJ2-3,NA,TGTGCCAGCTCAGGTTCGGGGGCAGCTAGCACAGATACGCAGTATTTT,CASSGSGAASTDTQYF
NA,TRBV7-3,TRBJ1-3,NA,TGTGCCAGCAGCCCAACAGGAGTCCCTGGAAACACCATATATTTT,CASSPTGVPGNTIYF
NA,TRBV28,TRBJ2-7,NA,TGTGCCAGCAGAGGAAAATGGCCGTACGAGCAGTACTTC,CASRGKWPYEQYF
NA,TRBV5-1,TRBJ2-7,TRBD2,TGCGCCAGCAGCAGCGGGATTCGCGACGAGCAGTACTTC,CASSSGIRDEQYF
NA,TRBV5-1,TRBJ1-2,NA,TGCGTCAGCAGGCGGGACGGATTTAACTATGGCTACACCTTC,CVSRRDGFNYGYTF
NA,TRBV2,TRBJ1-1,NA,TGTGCCAGCACCCAGGGGCCGGGCGGCACTGAAGCTTTCTTT,CASTQGPGGTEAFF
NA,TRBV7-9,TRBJ1-1,NA,TGTGCCAGCAGCCCGGGCGGTAACACTGAAGCTTTCTTT,CASSPGGNTEAFF
NA,TRBV2,TRBJ2-1,NA,TGTGCCAGCAGTATGGTCACCTCCGGCGATGAGCAGTTCTTC,CASSMVTSGDEQFF
NA,TRBV25-1,TRBJ1-4,TRBD1,TGTGCCAGCAGTGAATTGACAGGGAGTCAAGAAAAACTGTTTTTT,CASSELTGSQEKLFF
once,TRBV28,TRBJ2-6,NA,TGTGCCAGCAGTTTTGCTGGGGCTGGGGCCAACGTCCTGACTTTC,CASSFAGAGANVLTF
NA,TRBV18,TRBJ1-1,TRBD1,TGTGCCAGCTCACCATTGGGACAGGGGGCCCCTGAAGCTTTCTTT,CASSPLGQGAPEAFF
NA,TRBV9,TRBJ1-6,NA,TGTGCCAGCAGCGCCGGAATGGTAACGGATAATTCACCCCTCCACTTT,CASSAGMVTDNSPLHF
NA,TRBV9,TRBJ1-2,NA,TGTGCCAGCAGCGAGGGGGTGGGGGGCAACTATGGCTACACCTTC,CASSEGVGGNYGYTF
once,TRBV11-2,TRBJ2-6,NA,TGTGCCAGCAGCCGAGGGGTTGGGGCCAACGTCCTGACTTTC,CASSRGVGANVLTF
NA,TRBV5-1,TRBJ1-2,TRBD1,TGCGCCAGCAGCAAGGACAGGGATGGCTATGGCTACACCTTC,CASSKDRDGYGYTF
NA,TRBV5-1,TRBJ1-2,NA,TGCGCCAGCAGCCCCTCAATCGACCTAAACTATGGCTACACCTTC,CASSPSIDLNYGYTF
NA,TRBV4-1,TRBJ1-5,NA,TGCGCCAGCAGCCAGGATGGGAGGGGAAATCATCAGCCCCAGCATTTT,CASSQDGRGNHQPQHF
NA,TRBV5-4,TRBJ2-3,NA,TGTGCCAGCACGAGTTCCGCAGATACGCAGTATTTT,CASTSSADTQYF
NA,TRBV5-4,TRBJ2-7,NA,TGTGCCAGCAGCTTGGGCAGGGACTACGAGCAGTACTTC,CASSLGRDYEQYF
NA,TRBV9,TRBJ1-2,NA,TGTGCCAGCAGACCGGGACTTACTCCTAACTATGGCTACACCTTC,CASRPGLTPNYGYTF
NA,TRBV5-6,TRBJ1-5,NA,TGTGCCAGCAGCGTAGGTTACAATCAGCCCCAGCATTTT,CASSVGYNQPQHF
NA,TRBV2,TRBJ1-1,NA,TGTGCCAGCAGCCCACAGGAGAACACTGAAGCTTTCTTT,CASSPQENTEAFF
NA,TRBV20-1,TRBJ1-1,TRBD1,TGCAGTGGCAGGGGGCTAACTGAAGCTTTCTTT,CSGRGLTEAFF
NA,TRBV30,TRBJ1-2,NA,TGTGCCTGGATCCTCGGGGGGACGGTTAACTATGGCTACACCTTC,CAWILGGTVNYGYTF
NA,TRBV28,TRBJ2-1,TRBD1,TGTGCCAGCAGTCCTTCAGGGGGCAAGGGCTATGAGCAGTTCTTC,CASSPSGGKGYEQFF
NA,TRBV7-2,TRBJ1-2,TRBD1,TGTGCCAGCGGGACAGCTAACTATGGCTACACCTTC,CASGTANYGYTF
NA,TRBV10-3,TRBJ1-1,NA,TGTGCCATCAGTGAAATAACGAACACTGAAGCTTTCTTT,CAISEITNTEAFF
NA,TRBV18,TRBJ2-5,TRBD2,TGTGCCAGCTCACCACCGGGGACTAGCGGAGGGAGGACCCAGTACTTC,CASSPPGTSGGRTQYF
once,TRBV15,TRBJ2-7,NA,TGTGCCACCAGCTGGGCCTATCCGTACGAGCAGTACTTC,CATSWAYPYEQYF
NA,TRBV18,TRBJ1-2,NA,TGTGCCAGCTCACCAACCTCTTCCGGCTACACCTTC,CASSPTSSGYTF
NA,TRBV28,TRBJ2-7,TRBD1,TGTGCCAGCAGACCCGGACAGGTCTACGAGCAGTACTTC,CASRPGQVYEQYF
NA,TRBV10-3,TRBJ2-6,NA,TGTGCCATCGCCCCCGCTGGGGCCAACGTCCTGACTTTC,CAIAPAGANVLTF
NA,TRBV5-5,TRBJ2-7,NA,TGTGCCAGCAGCTTGGAGGGCACCGACTACGAGCAGTACTTC,CASSLEGTDYEQYF
NA,TRBV7-2,TRBJ2-6,TRBD2,TGTGCCAGCAGCGCAGCGGGACTAGCGTCTGGGGCCAACGTCCTGACTTTC,CASSAAGLASGANVLTF
NA,TRBV14,TRBJ1-1,TRBD1,TGTGCCAGCAGCCAATACAGGGGAAGGGGGGTAACCACTGAAGCTTTCTTT,CASSQYRGRGVTTEAFF
few,TRBV6-6,TRBJ2-7,TRBD1,TGTGCCAGCAGTGGAACAGGGGGCTCCTACGAGCAGTACTTC,CASSGTGGSYEQYF
NA,TRBV28,TRBJ1-2,NA,TGTGCCAGCAGGGGGACTGCCTATGGCTACACCTTC,CASRGTAYGYTF
NA,TRBV27,TRBJ2-7,NA,TGTGCCAGCAGTTTATCTTTGGGGAACGAGCAGTACTTC,CASSLSLGNEQYF
NA,TRBV7-9,TRBJ2-1,TRBD2,TGTGCCAGCAGATCCCCCTTTACGACTAGCGATAGGGTGTGGGATGAGCAGTTCTTC,CASRSPFTTSDRVWDEQFF
NA,TRBV29-1,TRBJ1-2,NA,TGCAGCGTGGCCGGCCAGGGCGGTTCTGGCTACACCTTC,CSVAGQGGSGYTF
NA,TRBV6-1,TRBJ2-6,NA,TGTGCCAGCAGCCTGAGTTCTGGGGCCAACGTCCTGACTTTC,CASSLSSGANVLTF
once,TRBV7-2,TRBJ2-5,TRBD2,TGTGCCAGCAGCTTAGACGTAGCGGGGGGGCCTAGAGAGACCCAGTACTTC,CASSLDVAGGPRETQYF
NA,TRBV18,TRBJ2-5,NA,TGTGCCAGCTCACCACGGCACAGCCAAGAGACCCAGTACTTC,CASSPRHSQETQYF
NA,TRBV11-3,TRBJ1-4,TRBD1,TGTGCCAGCAGCCCCCAGAACAGGGGTGATCAAGAAAAACTGTTTTTT,CASSPQNRGDQEKLFF
NA,TRBV6-5,TRBJ1-2,NA,TGTGCCAGCAGTCCCCGCGACAGATTCTATGGCTACACCTTC,CASSPRDRFYGYTF
NA,TRBV5-6,TRBJ2-7,NA,TGTGCCAGCAGCTTGGGGGTAGGGCCCTACGAGCAGTACTTC,CASSLGVGPYEQYF
NA,TRBV12-5,TRBJ2-1,TRBD1,TGTGCTAGTGGGCAGGGGGTAACGAGCTACAATGAGCAGTTCTTC,CASGQGVTSYNEQFF
NA,TRBV28,TRBJ1-1,NA,TGTGCCAGCAGTTTGTTGCAGGAAGCTTTCTTT,CASSLLQEAFF
NA,TRBV2,TRBJ2-7,NA,TGTGCCAGCAGTCTGGACGGAACCTACGAGCAGTACTTC,CASSLDGTYEQYF
NA,TRBV11-2,TRBJ2-2,TRBD2,TGTGCCAGCAGGCCCCCGGGACTAGCGGGAGGCGCGAACACCGGGGAGCTGTTTTTT,CASRPPGLAGGANTGELFF